This record covers a single T cell receptor beta chain. CD8 cells regarded as naive lacked CD45RO, were positively chosen for CCR7, and omitted terminally differentiated effector memory CD45RA+ cells. Germline CDR1 reads SGHVS; CDR2 reads FQNEAQ. Trimming at V came to 5 bases and at J to 1 base, leaving 12 bases not matched to a gene. This CDR3 is built from 17 residues. The assay used deep level. Only in-frame clones appear in the TCRdb table, and some are missing; sequencing was by immunoSEQ multiplex PCR. The table has under 600,000 clones, about 98% seen once. This specimen comes from a study of shared clonotypes between healthy human individuals.

The rearrangement uses TRBV7-8 and TRBJ2-7, with TRBD2 identical over 9 bases. The sample comprised naive CD8+ T cells sorted from blood. The clonotype was recovered from a man aged 30 to 45 in good health. The CDR3 sequence is CASSPFAGGLGSYEQYF. The DNA of the CDR3 is TGTGCCAGCAGCCCCTTTGCGGGAGGGCTAGGGTCCTACGAGCAGTACTTC.